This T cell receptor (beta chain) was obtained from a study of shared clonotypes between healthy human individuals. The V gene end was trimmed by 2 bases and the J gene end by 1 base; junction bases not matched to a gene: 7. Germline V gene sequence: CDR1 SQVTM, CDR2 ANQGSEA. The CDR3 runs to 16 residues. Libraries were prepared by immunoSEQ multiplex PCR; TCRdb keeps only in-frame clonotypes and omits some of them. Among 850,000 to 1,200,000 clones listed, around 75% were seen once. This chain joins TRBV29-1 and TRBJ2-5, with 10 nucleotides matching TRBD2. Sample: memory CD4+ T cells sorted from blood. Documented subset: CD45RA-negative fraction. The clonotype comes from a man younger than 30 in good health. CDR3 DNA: TGCAGCGTTGAACTAGCGGGGGAACCCTTCCAAGAGACCCAGTACTTC. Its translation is CSVELAGEPFQETQYF. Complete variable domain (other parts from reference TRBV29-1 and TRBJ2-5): SAVISQKPSRDICQRGTSLTIQCQVDSQVTMMFWYRQQPGQSLTLIATANQGSEATYESGFVIDKFPISRPNLTFSTLTVSNMSPEDSSIYLCSVELAGEPFQETQYFGPGTRLLVL.